The subject of this entry is one TCR beta chain. This clone's antigen is unknown. Within one base of it there is no much larger clone, and no base qualities were kept. This entry comes from a study of STAT5B mutations in CD4+ large granular lymphocyte leukemia (dated 2022 in TCRdb). Concerning the study at large: When cryopreserved patient cells were available, CD8+ cells were depleted as a first step, and selection with anti-CD4 microbeads followed. The study compared the TCRbeta repertoires of patients with CD4+ T-cell large granular lymphocyte leukemia against those of healthy blood donors. Flow cytometry on FACSCanto II or FACSVerse confirmed that purified fractions exceeded 95% purity among lymphocytes. Study-level results and caveats: The data were not HLA-matched, and the higher clonality in CD4+ T-LGLL than in CD8+ T-LGLL could be due to the relatively small sample size. Greater clonality appeared to be present in CD4-sorted patient repertoires than in healthy CD4+ repertoires, and the difference was retained after the putative leukemic clones were removed. The main leukemic clonotypes were found to be private to each patient, although 25% of the main leukemic clonotypes were detected at low frequency in the non-leukemic repertoires of other patients. TRBV06-family usage was enriched among the top patient clones (8/27) compared with healthy controls (2/35). Patient cell sources varied, and just 5 to 7 CD4-sorted patient samples were included in the clonality comparison against healthy controls.

Patients with CD4+ T-LGLL were recruited at hematology units in Padova (Italy), Helsinki (Finland) and Shinshu (Japan). Patient samples were bead-purified CD4+, CD4+CD8+, CD57+ or CD56+ fractions, or unselected PBMC, depending on sample availability. Somatic STAT5B mutation profiles obtained by deep amplicon sequencing of the same DNA used for patient TCRbeta data were integrated with the patient TCRbeta data. All TCR-sequenced material derived from peripheral blood: patient blood samples and healthy donor buffy coats. Peripheral blood mononuclear cells were isolated by Ficoll-Hypaque gradient centrifugation. Genomic DNA was extracted using the Gentra Puregene Cell and Tissue kit, and a Qubit 2.0 fluorometer was used to quantify it. The immunoSEQ assay at survey resolution was used to sequence TCRbeta rearrangements from genomic DNA. The authors processed their data as follows. Any clonotype making up more than 5% of the repertoire was considered a putative leukemic clone, which gave a few dozen such clones in about 30 patients. A lowest detectable productive clonotype frequency of 2.59 x 10-5 was observed in the TCR sequencing data. Only productive TCRbeta rearrangements, defined as complete and in-frame sequences, were included in the analyses. The clonality of each sample was calculated as Simpson clonality in the immunoSEQ Analyzer version 3.0. Clones were categorized by frequency as very rare, small, medium, large (1-20%) or hyperexpanded (>20%). Generation probabilities were estimated with OLGA 1.2.3, V-gene circos plots were made with VDJtools, specificities were looked up in VDJdb, and CDR3 motifs were identified with GLIPH. TCRdb's version of the immuneACCESS table is confined to in-frame rearrangements and falls short of the full clone set. An unresolved V gene accounts for under half of the shortfall where checked; the remainder is of unknown origin. That table furnishes V, J and clone size, whereas the DNA furnished D and trimming. Across this sample there are several thousand clones, with around 77% seen only once. The ten most abundant clones make up about three fifths of the sample.

CDR1 SNHLY and CDR2 FYNNEI are derived from the germline V gene. The CDR3, cysteine through phenylalanine, is 14 amino acids long. Solely the CDR3 DNA is kept, with 42 bases framed from the first base. For this chain, trimming is 7 bases at the V end and 0 bases at the J end, and the number of junction bases without a gene match is 3. This clonotype originated in a man at least 80 years old with CD4+ T-cell large granular lymphocyte leukemia. Sequencing was carried out using PBMCs. The chain is made from TRBV2 and TRBJ2-1, and 7 bases in between align with TRBD2. The CDR3 corresponds to CASTERGSYNEQFF. The DNA is TGTGCCAGCACCGAGCGGGGCTCCTACAATGAGCAGTTCTTC.